These T cell receptor beta chains were read from a single sample in a study of shared clonotypes between healthy human individuals. Using immunoSEQ multiplex PCR, the repertoire was profiled, and TCRdb retains in-frame clones only, with some absent. In the table there are approximately 2.1 million clones, approximately 95% of which are singletons. Sequenced sample: naive CD4+ T cells from PBMCs. These TCRs come from a man younger than 35 in good health. Some clones in this sample may be carry-over from other donors' samples. Both conserved end residues are part of each CDR3. The D gene is left open where the match is weak. Size tells how often a clone was seen (once, few, many) or the class of an expanded clone, and some rows leave it out.

TRBJ2-3	-	TRBD1	TRBV5-1	TGCGCCAGCAGCTTCGGGGACAGGGGCACAGATACGCAGTATTTT	CASSFGDRGTDTQYF
TRBJ1-5	few	-	TRBV2	TGTGCCAGCAGAACCACAAATCAGCCCCAGCATTTT	CASRTTNQPQHF
TRBJ1-4	few	-	TRBV25-1	TGTGCCAGCAGTGAGACAGCAACTAATGAAAAACTGTTTTTT	CASSETATNEKLFF
TRBJ1-2	-	-	TRBV7-2	TGTGCCAGCAGCATCACCCATGGCTACACCTTC	CASSITHGYTF
TRBJ2-3	-	-	TRBV14	TGTGCCAGCAGCCAAGTATCCGTTGGTGCGCAGTATTTT	CASSQVSVGAQYF
TRBJ2-5	-	TRBD2	TRBV7-3	TGTGCCAGCAGTGTCGGGGGGGTCCAAGAGACCCAGTACTTC	CASSVGGVQETQYF
TRBJ1-5	-	TRBD1	TRBV2	TGTGCCAGCAAACAGGGGGAGAATCAGCCCCAGCATTTT	CASKQGENQPQHF
TRBJ1-5	-	-	TRBV28	TGTGCCAGCAGTCCAGTCGACAGGTATAGCAATCAGCCCCAGCATTTT	CASSPVDRYSNQPQHF
TRBJ1-2	once	TRBD1	TRBV15	TGTGCCACCAGCAGAGAGGTCGCCAGGGGGTATAATGGCTACACCTTC	CATSREVARGYNGYTF
TRBJ1-3	once	-	TRBV28	TGTGCCAGCAGCTCCGAAGGGCCAGGAAACACCATATATTTT	CASSSEGPGNTIYF
TRBJ1-5	-	-	TRBV28	TGTGCCTGGGGGTACAATCAGCCCCAGCATTTT	CAWGYNQPQHF
TRBJ1-4	-	-	TRBV27	TGTGCCAGCCCGACAAGCAACGGGGGTTGGAGTAATGAAAAACTGTTTTTT	CASPTSNGGWSNEKLFF
TRBJ2-2	-	-	TRBV5-8	TGTGCCAGCAGCTCCAGGACAGCGTCGGCCGGGGAGCTGTTTTTT	CASSSRTASAGELFF
TRBJ1-1	-	TRBD1	TRBV18	TGTGCCAGCTCACTCCAGGGGGCGCCCACTGAAGCTTTCTTT	CASSLQGAPTEAFF
TRBJ2-3	-	TRBD2	TRBV4-1	TGCGCCAGCAGCCCCTGGACTAGCGGGAGGGGCACAGATACGCAGTATTTT	CASSPWTSGRGTDTQYF
TRBJ2-1	-	-	TRBV5-1	TGCGCCAGCAGCTTTTTACAACCGAGCTCCTACAATGAGCAGTTCTTC	CASSFLQPSSYNEQFF
TRBJ1-5	-	TRBD1	TRBV7-8	TGTGCCAGCAGCTTAAAGTCCACAGGGGGGAGGAGCAATCAGCCCCAGCATTTT	CASSLKSTGGRSNQPQHF
TRBJ2-3	-	TRBD1	TRBV2	TGTGCCAGCAGCCGGGACAGAAGCACAGATACGCAGTATTTT	CASSRDRSTDTQYF
TRBJ2-5	once	-	TRBV7-3	TGTGCCAGCAGCTTCGCGGGACGGAAAGAGACCCAGTACTTC	CASSFAGRKETQYF
TRBJ2-3	-	-	TRBV29-1	TGCAGCGTCGCGGGGTTTAAGGCAGATACGCAGTATTTT	CSVAGFKADTQYF
TRBJ2-1	-	TRBD2	TRBV5-4	TGTGCCAGCAGCGCTAGCGGGAGACGTGACAATGAGCAGTTCTTC	CASSASGRRDNEQFF
TRBJ1-1	once	-	TRBV5-4	TGTGCCAGCGGAGCGTGGTATCAGAACACTGAAGCTTTCTTT	CASGAWYQNTEAFF
TRBJ2-7	-	-	TRBV30	TGTGCCTGGAGTGTTGCAGGGACCGAGCAGTACTTC	CAWSVAGTEQYF
TRBJ2-7	-	-	TRBV4-3	TGCGCCAGCAGCCAGGGCTTTAGAAATGCGGGGGCCGGCGAGCAGTACTTC	CASSQGFRNAGAGEQYF
TRBJ1-2	-	TRBD1	TRBV7-9	TGTGCCAGCAGCCCCAACAGGGGGACGGGCTATGGCTACACCTTC	CASSPNRGTGYGYTF
TRBJ2-1	-	-	TRBV19	TGTGCCAGTAGTAAGGGGCGGGGCTCCGACGACAGGGAGCAGTTCTTC	CASSKGRGSDDREQFF
TRBJ2-3	-	TRBD2	TRBV5-6	TGTGCCAGCGGAACTAGCGGCACAGATACGCAGTATTTT	CASGTSGTDTQYF
TRBJ2-7	-	-	TRBV19	TGTGCCAGTAGTATCGGGCCCAGGGCGGGGGAGCAGTACTTC	CASSIGPRAGEQYF
TRBJ2-3	-	-	TRBV29-1	TGCAGCGTGAAGGGTGTCGTCACAGATACGCAGTATTTT	CSVKGVVTDTQYF